Presented here are 29 T cell receptor beta chains from one specimen sequenced in a study of blood T cell repertoires in COVID-19. TCRdb's table, derived via immunoSEQ multiplex PCR, lists solely in-frame clones and lacks some. This repertoire shows 150,000 to 200,000 clones, 87% found once; its top ten account for over 4.5%. The specimen sequenced was peripheral blood. Receptor source: a human donor in a cohort sampled during active COVID-19.

This rearrangement joins TRBV11-2 to TRBJ2-7; D is unresolved. Germline V CDR1 and CDR2: SGHAT, FQNNGV. CDR3 size: 14 residues. The ends were cut back, 6 bases at V and 5 bases at J, with 17 bases in the middle. CDR3 protein: CASSSSGLMDEQYF. The CDR3 DNA reads TGTGCCAGCAGTTCCTCGGGTTTAATGGACGAGCAGTACTTC.

This chain joins TRBV5-4 and TRBJ2-7; D perhaps matches TRBD1 (6 bases). Germline CDR1 SGHNT, CDR2 YYREEE (reference sequence). This CDR3 contains 14 residues. The V end was cut by 1 base, the J end by 5 bases, with 13 bases between. The CDR3 loop is CASSLPDSANEQYF. CDR3 coding DNA: TGTGCCAGCAGCTTGCCGGACAGTGCTAACGAGCAGTACTTC.

This chain joins TRBV9 and TRBJ2-3; D not resolved. The germline CDR1 and CDR2 sequences are SGDLS and YYNGEE. This CDR3 is 13 amino acids long. Trimming cost V 4 bases and J 6 bases, with 12 bases left between them. CDR3 bases: TGTGCCAGCAGCATCATGACCGGGGATACGCAGTATTTT. Translation gives CASSIMTGDTQYF.

The V gene is TRBV10-1, the J gene TRBJ2-2, with D possibly matching TRBD1 (5 bases). V lost 2 bases and J lost 5, with 6 bases in between. In germline, CDR1 is WNHNN, CDR2 SYGVQD (reference sequence). The CDR3 runs to 13 residues. The CDR3 loop reads CASSEQGTGELFF. The CDR3 DNA is TGCGCCAGCAGTGAGCAGGGTACCGGGGAGCTGTTTTTT.

The chain couples TRBV9 to TRBJ1-6; a weak D match, TRBD1 (6 bases). Per the germline V gene, CDR1 is SGDLS and CDR2 is YYNGEE. The CDR3 extends over 16 amino acids. Trimming removed 1 base at V and 7 bases at J, with 15 bases between. The CDR3 sequence is CASSVLAEGTNSPLHF. As DNA, the CDR3 is TGTGCCAGCAGCGTACTAGCAGAAGGGACAAATTCACCCCTCCACTTT. Complete variable domain (other parts from reference TRBV9 and TRBJ1-6): DSGVTQTPKHLITATGQRVTLRCSPRSGDLSVYWYQQSLDQGLQFLIQYYNGEERAKGNILERFSAQQFPDLHSELNLSSLELGDSALYFCASSVLAEGTNSPLHFGNGTRLTVT.

Details on this clone: The junction shows a germline mismatch at one end, possibly a read error. The sample carries other DNA sequences with the same CDR3. V gene TRBV7-9 combines with J gene TRBJ2-7, with 7 bases matching TRBD2. The germline gives CDR1 SEHNR, CDR2 FQNEAQ (reference sequence). This CDR3 region has 15 residues. The CDR3, as DNA: TGTGCCAGCAGCTTAGCCGCGGCGGGAGTCGGGGAGCAGTACTTT. Translated, it gives CASSLAAAGVGEQYF.

The chain is built from TRBV19 and TRBJ1-1; TRBD1 matches at 12 bases. Unmatched junction bases numbered 19, after V lost 6 bases and J lost 5 bases. CDR1 and CDR2 from the germline V gene are LNHDA and SQIVND (reference sequence). The CDR3 spans 19 residues. This CDR3 is CASSRRPQGQGALGTEAFF. CDR3 nucleotides: TGTGCCAGTAGCCGCCGCCCACAGGGACAGGGGGCGTTGGGGACTGAAGCTTTCTTT. Looking up the rest from reference TRBV19 and TRBJ1-1 gives the full variable domain: DGGITQSPKYLFRKEGQNVTLSCEQNLNHDAMYWYRQDPGQGLRLIYYSQIVNDFQKGDIAEGYSVSREKKESFPLTVTSAQKNPTAFYLCASSRRPQGQGALGTEAFFGQGTRLTVV.

This chain joins TRBV10-2 and TRBJ2-7; TRBD1 might be the D (5 bases). CDR1 WSHSY and CDR2 SAAADI come from the germline V gene. V lost 6 bases, J lost 5 bases, and 20 bases lay in between. The length of the CDR3 is 15 residues. CDR3 coding DNA: TGCGCCAGCAGACTTGTCCAGGGCTCGTTAAACGAGCAGTACTTC. This codes for CASRLVQGSLNEQYF.

This clone was seen just once. The chain carries TRBV6-2 or TRBV6-3 and TRBJ2-7, with no clear D. Germline V gene sequence: CDR1 MNHEY, CDR2 SVGEGT. The CDR3 totals 14 residues. The germline V and J ends were trimmed by 5 bases and 1 base, with 12 bases remaining between them. The DNA of the CDR3 is TGTGCCAGCAGTCCGGGTCTGTTTTCCTACGAGCAGTACTTC. Protein product: CASSPGLFSYEQYF.

The chain combines TRBV6-5 with TRBJ1-2, with D possibly being TRBD1 (6 bases). Germline assignment: CDR1 MNHEY and CDR2 SVGAGI. With 2 bases removed from V and 5 bases from J, the gap between germline ends came to 18 bases. The CDR3 has 16 amino acids. The CDR3 loop is CASSYQGQSKEYGYTF. In nucleotides, the CDR3 is TGTGCCAGCAGTTACCAGGGACAAAGCAAGGAATATGGCTACACCTTC.

A single count supports this clone. The genes are TRBV7-8 and TRBJ2-7; 9 nucleotides line up with TRBD1. The germline V gene has CDR1 SGHVS and CDR2 FQNEAQ. V dropped 5 bases and J dropped 0; count of bases not matched to a gene: 8. The CDR3 sequence is 16 residues long. CDR3 DNA sequence: TGTGCCAGCAGCAGAGAAAGGGGACAGGGCTCCTACGAGCAGTACTTC. Protein: CASSRERGQGSYEQYF.

The rearrangement joins TRBV19 to TRBJ1-1; 10 bases agree with TRBD1. Unmatched junction bases numbered 16, after V lost 5 bases and J lost 4 bases. The CDR3 contains 18 residues. CDR1 is LNHDA, CDR2 SQIVND, per germline (reference sequence). As DNA, the CDR3 is TGTGCCAGTAGTGTCTCCCTCCCGGGACAGGGGTTGAGCACTGAAGCTTTCTTT. Translating it yields CASSVSLPGQGLSTEAFF.

This chain joins TRBV12-3 or TRBV12-4 and TRBJ2-7; a weak D match, TRBD1 (6 bases). The CDR3 runs to 12 residues. The V and J ends lost 5 bases and 4 bases respectively, with 9 bases between them. CDR3 region: CASSGRGYEQYF. CDR3 coding DNA: TGTGCCAGCAGTGGAAGGGGGTACGAGCAGTACTTC.

The genes are TRBV5-1 and TRBJ1-1; 8 nucleotides line up with TRBD1. V gave up 5 bases and J gave up 1 base; unmatched junction bases: 7. This CDR3 is built from 15 residues. Germline CDR1 SGHRS, CDR2 YFSETQ. CDR3 in amino acids: CASSLTGAQNTEAFF. CDR3 DNA: TGCGCCAGCAGTCTGACAGGGGCCCAGAACACTGAAGCTTTCTTT.

The chain recombines TRBV9 with TRBJ2-7; D is uncertain. The CDR3 extends over 13 amino acids. Germline CDR1 reads SGDLS; CDR2 reads YYNGEE. Trimming shortened V by 1 base and J by 5 bases, and 10 bases separated the two germline ends. The CDR3 DNA reads TGTGCCAGCAGCGTATCCCCCCGTGACGAGCAGTACTTC. Translated: CASSVSPRDEQYF.

The genes are TRBV9 and TRBJ1-2, with 7 bases matching TRBD1. This CDR3 contains 14 residues. V trimming: 3 bases; J trimming: 3 bases; junction bases outside the gene matches: 5. Germline CDR1 SGDLS, CDR2 YYNGEE. The CDR3 DNA reads TGTGCCAGCAGCGCCCAGACAGGGTACTATGGCTACACCTTC. Its protein is CASSAQTGYYGYTF.

The chain couples TRBV28 to TRBJ1-5, with 7 bases aligning to TRBD1. The junction had 9 bases not matched to a gene; V was cut back by 4 bases and J by 3 bases. Germline V CDR1 and CDR2: MDHEN, SYDVKM. This CDR3 spans 16 amino acids. DNA of the CDR3: TGTGCCAGCAGTTCTAACCCCACAGGGGACAATCAGCCCCAGCATTTT. Its translation is CASSSNPTGDNQPQHF.

This chain links TRBV6-5 with TRBJ1-1, with a weak D call TRBD1 (5 bases). Trimming left V 5 bases short and J 4 bases short, with 17 bases between. The CDR3 loop spans 15 amino acids. In germline, CDR1 is MNHEY, CDR2 SVGAGI. The CDR3 DNA reads as TGTGCCAGCAGTCCCTGGGGGGGGGAGGGCACTGAAGCTTTCTTT. Translating it yields CASSPWGGEGTEAFF.

V and J are TRBV28 and TRBJ1-3; D call uncertain. V lost 6 bases and J lost 4, with 13 bases in between. Germline V lookup: CDR1 MDHEN, CDR2 SYDVKM. The CDR3 loop spans 14 amino acids. CDR3 region: CASSLGKPGNTIYF. The DNA for the CDR3 is TGTGCCAGCAGCCTGGGCAAGCCAGGAAACACCATATATTTT.

This sequence joins TRBV11-2 and TRBJ1-2; TRBD1 aligns across 9 bases. Germline CDR1 and CDR2: SGHAT and FQNNGV. V shed 5 bases and J 7 bases; nucleotides not matched to a gene: 8. This CDR3 contains 14 residues. The CDR3 reads CASSATQGALGYTF. The CDR3 coding sequence is TGTGCCAGCAGCGCGACACAGGGGGCGCTTGGCTACACCTTC.

This chain connects TRBV9 to TRBJ1-1; tentatively, D is TRBD1 (5 bases). Per the germline V gene, CDR1 is SGDLS and CDR2 is YYNGEE. CDR3 length: 13 residues. V was clipped by 3 bases and J by 1 base, with 7 bases between them. The CDR3: CASSAGPNTEAFF. The DNA of the CDR3 is TGTGCCAGCAGCGCAGGGCCGAACACTGAAGCTTTCTTT.

The V call is TRBV19, the J call TRBJ1-6; D might be TRBD1 (5 bases). Deletions cut 5 bases from V and 10 bases from J, with 18 bases between. Germline V gene data show CDR1 as LNHDA and CDR2 as SQIVND (reference sequence). This CDR3 is built from 15 residues. The CDR3 loop reads CASSAAGGGESPLHF. The CDR3 region has the DNA TGTGCCAGTAGTGCGGCCGGCGGGGGGGAATCACCCCTCCACTTT.

This sequence joins TRBV5-4 and TRBJ2-7, with 9 bases fitting TRBD2. With 4 bases clipped from V and 6 bases from J, the junction kept 11 bases outside the gene matches. The CDR3 is made up of 15 amino acids. Germline values: CDR1 SGHNT, CDR2 YYREEE (reference sequence). CDR3 residues: CASSGSGSRVGEQYF. CDR3 in DNA: TGTGCCAGCAGCGGTAGCGGGAGCAGAGTGGGCGAGCAGTACTTC. The full variable domain, with the rest looked up from reference TRBV5-4 and TRBJ2-7, is ETGVTQSPTHLIKTRGQQVTLRCSSQSGHNTVSWYQQALGQGPQFIFQYYREEENGRGNFPPRFSGLQFPNYSSELNVNALELDDSALYLCASSGSGSRVGEQYFGPGTRLTVT.

CDR3 sequence (DNA): TGTGCCAGCAGGGGGCCGGACAGGCTAGAGACCCAGTACTTC. Translation: CASRGPDRLETQYF. This chain uses TRBV6-5 with TRBJ2-5; 7 positions agree with TRBD1. Germline assignment: CDR1 MNHEY and CDR2 SVGAGI. Losses at the gene ends were 6 bases for V and 4 bases for J; bases not matched to a gene: 8. The CDR3 has 14 residues.

With respect to this clone: The junction differs from germline at one of its ends, possibly a read error. This chain links TRBV27 with TRBJ2-1; a weak D match, TRBD1 (5 bases). Per the germline V gene, CDR1 is MNHEY and CDR2 is SMNVEV (reference sequence). This CDR3 region has 13 residues. CDR3 DNA sequence: TGTGCCAGCAGTTTAATCGCTGAAGGGGCCCAGCTCTTC. Amino acid sequence: CASSLIAEGAQLF.

This clone has just one count. The rearrangement joins TRBV24-1 to TRBJ1-4; a possible D gene is TRBD1 (6 bases). CDR1 is KGHDR and CDR2 is SFDVKD in the germline V gene. The CDR3 loop spans 15 amino acids. The V end was cut by 2 bases, the J end by 3 bases, with 9 bases between. CDR3 coding DNA: TGTGCCACCAGTGATTCGACAGGCCCTAATGAAAAACTGTTTTTT. Translated, it gives CATSDSTGPNEKLFF.

The chain links TRBV28 to TRBJ1-2; 8 bases line up with TRBD1. CDR3 size: 13 residues. The germline gives CDR1 MDHEN, CDR2 SYDVKM. V was clipped by 5 bases and J by 7 bases; unmatched bases: 6. The DNA of the CDR3 is TGTGCCAGCAGTCCATCTACAGGGGGTGGCTACACCTTC. Amino acid sequence: CASSPSTGGGYTF.

The V gene is TRBV7-2, the J gene TRBJ2-7; 11 bases are shared with TRBD2. CDR1 and CDR2 (germline): SGHTA, FQGNSA. This CDR3 has 15 residues. V shed 5 bases, J shed 5 bases, and the junction held 8 bases outside the gene matches. The CDR3 bases are TGTGCCAGCAGCGCATATACTAGCGGGAGTGACGAGCAGTACTTC. Protein sequence: CASSAYTSGSDEQYF.

The chain carries TRBV9 and TRBJ1-2, with TRBD1 matching 10 bases. The ends lost 2 bases at V and 8 bases at J; junction bases unmatched: 6. The CDR3 runs to 14 residues. Germline-derived CDR1 and CDR2 are SGDLS and YYNGEE. CDR3 coding DNA: TGTGCCAGCAGCGTGGACAGGGGGATAAGAGGCTACACCTTC. It encodes CASSVDRGIRGYTF. Combining the CDR3 with reference TRBV9 and TRBJ1-2 gives the whole variable domain DSGVTQTPKHLITATGQRVTLRCSPRSGDLSVYWYQQSLDQGLQFLIQYYNGEERAKGNILERFSAQQFPDLHSELNLSSLELGDSALYFCASSVDRGIRGYTFGSGTRLTVV.